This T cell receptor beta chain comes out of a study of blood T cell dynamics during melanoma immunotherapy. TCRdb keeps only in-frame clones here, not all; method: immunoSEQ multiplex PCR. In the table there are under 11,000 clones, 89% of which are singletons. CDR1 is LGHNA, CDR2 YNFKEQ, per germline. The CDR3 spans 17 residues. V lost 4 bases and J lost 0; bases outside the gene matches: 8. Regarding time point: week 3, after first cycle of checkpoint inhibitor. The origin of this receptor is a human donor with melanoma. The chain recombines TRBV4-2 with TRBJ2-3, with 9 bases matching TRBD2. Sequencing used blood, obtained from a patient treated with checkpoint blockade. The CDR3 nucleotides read TGTGCCAGCAGCCCCTTCGCGGGAGGGACTAGCACAGATACGCAGTATTTT. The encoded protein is CASSPFAGGTSTDTQYF.